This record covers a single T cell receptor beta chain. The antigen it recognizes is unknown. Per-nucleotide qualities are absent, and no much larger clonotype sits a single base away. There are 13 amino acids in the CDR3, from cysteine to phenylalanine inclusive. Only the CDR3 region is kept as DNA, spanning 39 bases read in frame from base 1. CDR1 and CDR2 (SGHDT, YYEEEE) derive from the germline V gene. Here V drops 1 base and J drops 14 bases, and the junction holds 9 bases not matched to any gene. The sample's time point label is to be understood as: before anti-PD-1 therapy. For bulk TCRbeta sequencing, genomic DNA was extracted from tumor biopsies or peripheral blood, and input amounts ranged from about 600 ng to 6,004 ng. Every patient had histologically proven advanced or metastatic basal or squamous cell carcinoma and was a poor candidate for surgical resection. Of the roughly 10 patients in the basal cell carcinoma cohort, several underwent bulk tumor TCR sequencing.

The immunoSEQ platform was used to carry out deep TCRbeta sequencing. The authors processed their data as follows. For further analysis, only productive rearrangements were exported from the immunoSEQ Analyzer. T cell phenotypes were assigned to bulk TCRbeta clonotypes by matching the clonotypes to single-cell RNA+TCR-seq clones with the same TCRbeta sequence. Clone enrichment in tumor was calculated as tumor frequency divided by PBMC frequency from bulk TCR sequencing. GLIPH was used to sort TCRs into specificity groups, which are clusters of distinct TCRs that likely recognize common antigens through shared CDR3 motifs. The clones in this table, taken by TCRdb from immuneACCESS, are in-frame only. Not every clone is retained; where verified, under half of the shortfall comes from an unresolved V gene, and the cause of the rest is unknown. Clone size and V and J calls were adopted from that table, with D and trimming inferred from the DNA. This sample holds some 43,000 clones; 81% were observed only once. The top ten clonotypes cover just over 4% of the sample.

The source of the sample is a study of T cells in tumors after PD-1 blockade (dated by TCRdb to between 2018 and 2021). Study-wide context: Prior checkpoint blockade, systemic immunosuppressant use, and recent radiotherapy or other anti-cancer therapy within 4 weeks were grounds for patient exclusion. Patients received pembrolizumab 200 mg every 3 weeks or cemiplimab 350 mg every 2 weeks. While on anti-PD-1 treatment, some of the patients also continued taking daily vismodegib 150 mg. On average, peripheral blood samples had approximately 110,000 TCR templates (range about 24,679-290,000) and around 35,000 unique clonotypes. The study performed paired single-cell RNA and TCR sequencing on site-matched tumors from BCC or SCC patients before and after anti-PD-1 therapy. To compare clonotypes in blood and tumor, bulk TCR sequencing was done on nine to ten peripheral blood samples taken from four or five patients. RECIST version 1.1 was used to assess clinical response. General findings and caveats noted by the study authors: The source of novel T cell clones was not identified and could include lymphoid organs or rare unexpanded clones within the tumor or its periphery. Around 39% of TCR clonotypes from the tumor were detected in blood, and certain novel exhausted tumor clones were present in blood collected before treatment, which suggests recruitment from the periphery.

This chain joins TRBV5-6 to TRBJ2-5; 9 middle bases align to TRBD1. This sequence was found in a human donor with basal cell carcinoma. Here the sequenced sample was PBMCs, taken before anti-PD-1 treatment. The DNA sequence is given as TGTGCCAGCAGCTTGAGGACAGGGGCCAAGGGATACTTC. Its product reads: CASSLRTGAKGYF.